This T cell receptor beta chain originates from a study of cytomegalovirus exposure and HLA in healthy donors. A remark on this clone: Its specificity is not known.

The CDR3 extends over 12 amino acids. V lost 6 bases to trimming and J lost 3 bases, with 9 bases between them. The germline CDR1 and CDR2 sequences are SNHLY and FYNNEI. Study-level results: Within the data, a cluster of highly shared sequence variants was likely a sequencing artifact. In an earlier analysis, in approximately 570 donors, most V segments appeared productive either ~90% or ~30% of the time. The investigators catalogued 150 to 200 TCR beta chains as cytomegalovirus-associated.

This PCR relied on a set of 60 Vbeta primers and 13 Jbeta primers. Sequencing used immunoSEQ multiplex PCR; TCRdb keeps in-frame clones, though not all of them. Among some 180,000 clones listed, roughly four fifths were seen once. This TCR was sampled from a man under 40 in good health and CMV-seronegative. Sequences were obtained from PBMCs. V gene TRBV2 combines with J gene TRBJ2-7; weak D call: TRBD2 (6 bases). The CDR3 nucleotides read TGTGCCAGCAGGCGGGGAGTCTACGAGCAGTACTTC. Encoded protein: CASRRGVYEQYF.